This TCR beta chain derives from a study of shared clonotypes between healthy human individuals. This CDR3 is built from 15 residues. V was clipped by 6 bases and J by 7 bases; unmatched bases: 11. CDR1 and CDR2 (germline): SQVTM, ANQGSEA. The naive CD8 subset, CD45RO-negative cells positively selected for CCR7, excluded terminally differentiated effector memory CD45RA+ cells. TCRdb's table, derived via immunoSEQ multiplex PCR, lists solely in-frame clones and lacks some. The sample includes approximately 810,000 clones, more than 85% of them seen just once. This TCR was sampled from a man aged 25 to 45 in good health. Sequencing was performed on naive CD8+ T cells sorted from blood. This chain links TRBV29-1 with TRBJ2-1; 11 bases agree with TRBD2. CDR3 protein: CSVDRTSGSRNEQFF. Written as DNA, the CDR3 is TGCAGCGTAGACCGAACTAGCGGGAGTAGGAATGAGCAGTTCTTC.